The clone carrying this T cell receptor beta chain appeared many times. The record originates from a study of T cells in Graves' hyperthyroidism and ophthalmopathy. Amplification yielded TCR beta CDR3 regions, with RNA transcripts as the source. During a first-round RT-PCR of the TCR CDR3, the HTBI primer set was used. TCRdb processed the multiplex PCR reads anew with MiXCR; each CDR3 protein has one entry. The sample shows approximately 610,000 distinct CDR3 sequences, under 15% of them seen only once. The CDR3 sequence is 17 residues long. Germline loops: CDR1 DFQATT, CDR2 SNEGSKA (reference sequence). The V and J ends lost 6 bases and 3 bases, in that order; junction bases with no gene match: 18.

The source is a woman aged 40 to 49 with Graves' ophthalmopathy. Sequencing was done on a sample of blood. The chain is built from TRBV20-1 and TRBJ2-5, with 8 bases that match TRBD1. CDR3 sequence reads: CSARKTGAYTDEETQYF. The CDR3 DNA reads as TGCAGTGCAAGAAAGACAGGGGCCTATACGGACGAAGAGACCCAGTACTTC.